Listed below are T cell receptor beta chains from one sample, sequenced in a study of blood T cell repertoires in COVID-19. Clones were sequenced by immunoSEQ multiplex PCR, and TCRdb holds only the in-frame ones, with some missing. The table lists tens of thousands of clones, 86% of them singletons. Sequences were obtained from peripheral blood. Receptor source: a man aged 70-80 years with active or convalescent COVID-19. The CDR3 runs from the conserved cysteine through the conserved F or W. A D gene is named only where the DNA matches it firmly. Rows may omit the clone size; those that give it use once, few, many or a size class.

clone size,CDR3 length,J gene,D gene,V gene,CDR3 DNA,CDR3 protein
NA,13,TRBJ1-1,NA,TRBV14,TGTGCCAGCAGCCGAACAATACAGGGTGCTGCTTTCTTT,CASSRTIQGAAFF
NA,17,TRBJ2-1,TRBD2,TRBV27,TGTGCCAGCAGTTTAAGGGGCGGGGGAAGCTCCTACAATGAGCAGTTCTTC,CASSLRGGGSSYNEQFF
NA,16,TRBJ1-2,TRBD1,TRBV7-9,TGTGCCAGCAGCTCAACCGGGACAGGGTATCACTATGGCTACACCTTC,CASSSTGTGYHYGYTF
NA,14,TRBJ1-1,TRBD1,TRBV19,TGTGCCAGTAGCTCCGGACAGGGGGACACTGAAGCTTTCTTT,CASSSGQGDTEAFF
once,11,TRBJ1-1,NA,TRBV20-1,TGCAGTGCTAGGATGGGGCCGGGAGCTTTCTTT,CSARMGPGAFF
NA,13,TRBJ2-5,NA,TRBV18,TGTGCCAGCTCACGCGGGGTAAAAGAGACCCAGTACTTC,CASSRGVKETQYF
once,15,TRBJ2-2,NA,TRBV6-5,TGTGCCAGCAAGCAGGGCCTTATTGTAGCCGGGGAGCTGTTTTTT,CASKQGLIVAGELFF
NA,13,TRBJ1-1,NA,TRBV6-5,TGTGCCACTCGAGCAGGCCCATCCGCTGAAGCTTTCTTT,CATRAGPSAEAFF
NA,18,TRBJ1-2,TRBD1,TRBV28,TGTGCCAGCATTGGTAACCGGGACAGGGGGCTCTTGAACTATGGCTACACCTTC,CASIGNRDRGLLNYGYTF
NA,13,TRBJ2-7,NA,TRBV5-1,TGCGCCAGCAGCTTCCGGCGGAGAAACGAGCAGTACTTC,CASSFRRRNEQYF
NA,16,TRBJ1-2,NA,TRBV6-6,TGTGCCAGCAGTTACATTAATTCGGGGTTAGACTATGGCTACACCTTC,CASSYINSGLDYGYTF
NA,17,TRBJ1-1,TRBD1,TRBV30,TGTGCCTGGGACAGGGGGCGCTTCGGTATTGTGAACACTGAAGCTTTCTTT,CAWDRGRFGIVNTEAFF
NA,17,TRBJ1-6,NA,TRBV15,TGTGCCACCAGCAGAGAATTTGGAGGGCCTAGAACCTCACCCCTCCACTTT,CATSREFGGPRTSPLHF
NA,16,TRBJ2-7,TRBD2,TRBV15,TGTGCCACCAGCAGAGATGCGGGAGGGACCCCCTACGAGCAGTACTTC,CATSRDAGGTPYEQYF
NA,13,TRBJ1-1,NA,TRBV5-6,TGTGCCAGCAGCTTAATAGGAGGCACTGAAGCTTTCTTT,CASSLIGGTEAFF
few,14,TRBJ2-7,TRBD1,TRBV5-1,TGCGCCAGCAGCCCTGGGACAGAAGGCTACGAGCAGTACTTC,CASSPGTEGYEQYF
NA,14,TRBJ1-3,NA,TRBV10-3,TGTGCCATCAGTGAGGGGCACTCTGGAAACACCATATATTTT,CAISEGHSGNTIYF
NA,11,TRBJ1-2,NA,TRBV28,TGTGCCAGCAGTTCCCCTTTCGGCTACACCTTC,CASSSPFGYTF
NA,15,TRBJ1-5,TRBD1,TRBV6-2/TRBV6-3,TGTGCCAGCAGTATTAGACAGGGGACCAGTCAGCCCCAGCATTTT,CASSIRQGTSQPQHF
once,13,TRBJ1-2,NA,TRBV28,TGTGCCAGCAGTTTAAGCACAGGTCGCGGCTACACCTTC,CASSLSTGRGYTF
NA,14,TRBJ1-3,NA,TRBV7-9,TGTGCCAGCAGCTTAGCGACAGGAGGAAACACCATATATTTT,CASSLATGGNTIYF
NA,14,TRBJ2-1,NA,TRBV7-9,TGTGCCAGCAGCTTAGCATCCGGGAAGAATGAGCAGTTCTTC,CASSLASGKNEQFF
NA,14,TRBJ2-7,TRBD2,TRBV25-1,TGTGCCAGCAGGGGGACTAGCGTCGGCTACGAGCAGTACTTC,CASRGTSVGYEQYF
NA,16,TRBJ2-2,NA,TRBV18,TGTGCCAGCTCAAAACAGGAACACGCGAACACCGGGGAGCTGTTTTTT,CASSKQEHANTGELFF
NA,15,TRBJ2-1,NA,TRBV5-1,TGCGCCAGCAGCTTAAGAGGGAATCGGCACAATGAGCAGTTCTTC,CASSLRGNRHNEQFF
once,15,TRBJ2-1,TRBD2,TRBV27,TGTGCCAGCAGTTGGACTAGCGGGGTTTACAATGAGCAGTTCTTC,CASSWTSGVYNEQFF
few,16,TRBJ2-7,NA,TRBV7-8,TGTGCCAGCAGCAGCCGGTTCGTAGCGGTCTCCTACGAGCAGTACTTC,CASSSRFVAVSYEQYF
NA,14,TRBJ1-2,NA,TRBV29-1,TGCAGCGTTGAAGGCAGGGGCGTAAACTATGGCTACACCTTC,CSVEGRGVNYGYTF
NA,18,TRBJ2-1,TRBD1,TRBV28,TGTGCCAGCTCCACCTCGGCGGAAGGGACAGGGGCCGAAAATGAGCAGTTCTTC,CASSTSAEGTGAENEQFF
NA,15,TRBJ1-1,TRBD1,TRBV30,TGTGCCTGGAGCGACAGGGGCGTTATAAGTTCTGAAGCTTTCTTT,CAWSDRGVISSEAFF
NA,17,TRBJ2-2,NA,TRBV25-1,TGTGCCAGCAGTCCCACGAACGGACTCATGAACACCGGGGAGCTGTTTTTT,CASSPTNGLMNTGELFF
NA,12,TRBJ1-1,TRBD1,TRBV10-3,TGTGCCATCAGTATGACAGGGCCCGAAGCTTTCTTT,CAISMTGPEAFF
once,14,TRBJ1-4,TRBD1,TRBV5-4,TGTGCCAGCAGCAGGGACAGTGATAATGAAAAACTGTTTTTT,CASSRDSDNEKLFF
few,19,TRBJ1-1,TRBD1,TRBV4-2,TGTGCCAGCAGCCGAACTATAACCGGGACAGGGGGCTCTTGGACTGAAGCTTTCTTT,CASSRTITGTGGSWTEAFF
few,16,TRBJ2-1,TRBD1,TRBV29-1,TGCAGCGTTGAAGATCGGACAGGGGGCTCCTACAATGAGCAGTTCTTC,CSVEDRTGGSYNEQFF
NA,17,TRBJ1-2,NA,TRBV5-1,TGCGCCAGCAGCTTGGAGATTGCTCCCGGAGTCCCCCATGGCTACACCTTC,CASSLEIAPGVPHGYTF
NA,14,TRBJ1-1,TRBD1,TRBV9,TGTGCCAGCAGCACGGGACAGAAAAGTTCTGAAGCTTTCTTT,CASSTGQKSSEAFF
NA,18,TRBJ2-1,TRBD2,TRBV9,TGTGCCAGCAGTGGGACTAGCGGGACCAAGAGCTCCTACAATGAGCAGTTCTTC,CASSGTSGTKSSYNEQFF
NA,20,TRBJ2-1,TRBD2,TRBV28,TGTGCCAGCAGACGTCTCCTGGCAGGGACAAATAGCGGGAGGGGCAATGAGCAGTTCTTC,CASRRLLAGTNSGRGNEQFF
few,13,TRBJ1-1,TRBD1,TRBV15,TGTGCCACCAGCAATGACAGGGCCACTGAAGCTTTCTTT,CATSNDRATEAFF
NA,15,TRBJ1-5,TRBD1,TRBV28,TGTGCCAGCAGCTCCGGACAGGGGAACAATCAGCCCCAGCATTTT,CASSSGQGNNQPQHF
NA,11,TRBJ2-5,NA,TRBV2,TGTGCCAGCAACTACGAAGAGACCCAGTACTTC,CASNYEETQYF
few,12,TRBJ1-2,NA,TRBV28,TGTGCCAGCAGCCAATGGTCCGGGGGAGCCACCTTC,CASSQWSGGATF
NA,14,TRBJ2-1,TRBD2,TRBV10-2,TGCGCCAGCAAGGCGGGAGTTACCTACAATGAGCAGTTCTTC,CASKAGVTYNEQFF
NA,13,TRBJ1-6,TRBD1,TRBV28,TGTGCCAGCAGGCCCGCGGACAGGCCCTCCCTCCACTTT,CASRPADRPSLHF
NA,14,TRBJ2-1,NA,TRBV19,TGTGCCAGTAGTATTAGTCTAGCGTACAATGAGCAGTTCTTC,CASSISLAYNEQFF
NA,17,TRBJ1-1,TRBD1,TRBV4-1,TGCGCCAGCAGCCGTATGCGTTTCGGGACAGGGGGCACTGAAGCTTTCTTT,CASSRMRFGTGGTEAFF
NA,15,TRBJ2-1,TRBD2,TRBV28,TGTGCCAGCAGTTCCGGGGCTAGCGGGAGTCTTGAGCAGTTCTTC,CASSSGASGSLEQFF